A selection of T cell receptor beta chains follows, all from one sample in a study of blood T cells in healthy people across ages. TCRdb independently ran MiXCR on the 5' RACE reads; one entry per CDR3 protein. The data hold about 1.5 million distinct CDR3 sequences, with about 42% observed a single time. Sequencing was done on a sample of blood. Source of these receptors: a woman under 30 in good health. CDR3s include the opening cysteine and the closing phenylalanine or tryptophan. A D gene is named only where the DNA matches it firmly. For some rows the clone size is stated as once, few or many, or as a class when expanded; others skip it.

j_call d_call clone_size v_call cdr3_length cdr3_nt cdr3_aa
TRBJ1-2 - few TRBV20-1 12 TGCAGTGCAGGGGAAGGAGACTATGGCTACACCTTC CSAGEGDYGYTF
TRBJ2-3 - - TRBV12-3/TRBV12-4 17 TGTGCCAGCAGTTCCATTAAGGTGGACTCTAGCACAGATACGCAGTATTTT CASSSIKVDSSTDTQYF
TRBJ1-5 - - TRBV27 13 TGTGCCAGCAGTGGTGGGGGGAAGCAGCCCCAGCATTTT CASSGGGKQPQHF
TRBJ2-7 TRBD1 - TRBV7-8 15 TGTGCCAGCAGCTTAGCAGGACAGGCTTGGTACGAGCAGTACTTC CASSLAGQAWYEQYF
TRBJ1-2 TRBD1 few TRBV7-2 14 TGTGCCAGCAGCTTAGGCTCACAGGGGCTTGGCTACACCTTC CASSLGSQGLGYTF
TRBJ2-7 - - TRBV19 14 TGTGCCAGTAAACCACAGGCGGGTAATTCCGAGCAGTACTTC CASKPQAGNSEQYF
TRBJ2-3 - - TRBV7-3 14 TGTGCCAGCAGCTTAGACTCTATAACAGATACGCAGTATTTT CASSLDSITDTQYF
TRBJ1-1 - - TRBV5-1 11 TGCGCCAGCAATTTTGGCACTGAAGCTTTCTTT CASNFGTEAFF
TRBJ2-1 - - TRBV28 12 TGTGCCAGCATTGGTAGCGAAGATGAGCAGTTCTTC CASIGSEDEQFF
TRBJ1-2 - few TRBV20-1 15 TGCAGTGCTAGAGAGGAGGGGGGTTGGGACTATGGCTACACCTTC CSAREEGGWDYGYTF
TRBJ2-3 TRBD1 - TRBV20-1 18 TGCAGTGCTAGGGTCCTCCCAAGGACAGGATCTAGCACAGATACGCAGTATTTT CSARVLPRTGSSTDTQYF
TRBJ2-3 TRBD1 few TRBV5-1 15 TGCGCCAGCAGCTCGGACAGGGGTCTGTCAGATACGCAGTATTTT CASSSDRGLSDTQYF
TRBJ2-4 - few TRBV4-3 17 TGCGCCAGCAGCCAAGGTGTGACAACACTAGCCAAAAACATTCAGTACTTC CASSQGVTTLAKNIQYF
TRBJ2-3 TRBD1 - TRBV5-6 15 TGCGCCAGCAGCTTGGGACAGGGGTATCCAGATACGCAGTATTTT CASSLGQGYPDTQYF
TRBJ2-1 - few TRBV7-2 16 TGTGCCAGCAGCTTGAGGCGGGCAAGCTCCTACAATGAGCAGTTCTTC CASSLRRASSYNEQFF
TRBJ2-4 TRBD1 - TRBV4-1 16 TGCGCCAGCAGCCAAGATCTTGGGACAGGGCGAGGGGAGCAGTACTTC CASSQDLGTGRGEQYF
TRBJ2-3 - few TRBV28 13 TGTGCCAGCAGTCCGGGTCACACAGATACGCAGTATTTT CASSPGHTDTQYF
TRBJ2-7 TRBD2 few TRBV20-1 15 TGCAGTGCTAGAGACGGCGGGAGTCCTTCCTACGAGCAGTACTTC CSARDGGSPSYEQYF
TRBJ2-2 TRBD2 - TRBV9 17 TGTGCCAGCAGCGCCCACCCCACGGGAGGAACCACCGGGGAGCTGTTTTTT CASSAHPTGGTTGELFF
TRBJ1-5 - - TRBV27 15 TGTGCCAGCAGTTTAATAAGTCCTAAGTTTCAGCCCCAGCATTTT CASSLISPKFQPQHF
TRBJ1-2 - - TRBV27 18 TGTGCCAGCAGTTTATCGTTGGCCATCGACATAGACTTTTATGGCTACACCTTC CASSLSLAIDIDFYGYTF
TRBJ1-2 - few TRBV20-1 14 TGCAGTGCTAGAGAGGGGCCCCCTAACTATGGCTACACCTTC CSAREGPPNYGYTF
TRBJ2-7 - - TRBV4-3 16 TGCGCCAGCAGCCAATTACACTATAGGGGCCAGTACGAGCAGTACTTC CASSQLHYRGQYEQYF
TRBJ2-3 - - TRBV20-1 14 TGCAGTGCTAGACCTCCTGCTAGCACAGATACGCAGTATTTT CSARPPASTDTQYF
TRBJ2-7 - few TRBV21-1 16 TGTGCCAGCCGGTGCGTCTACCGTGGCAGTGGAAACGAGCAGTACTTC CASRCVYRGSGNEQYF
TRBJ1-5 - few TRBV18 13 TGTGCCAGTACAGACAGCAACAATCAGCCCCAGCATTTT CASTDSNNQPQHF
TRBJ2-5 TRBD2 once TRBV12-3/TRBV12-4 16 TGTGCCAGCAGTTTCCCCGACGGGAGGGGAAAAGAGACCCAGTACTTC CASSFPDGRGKETQYF
TRBJ2-1 - - TRBV27 13 TGTGCCAGCAGACACAGGTTAGACAATGAGCAGTTCTTC CASRHRLDNEQFF
TRBJ1-4 - few TRBV29-1 14 TGCAGCGTTGGGAAGGCGTGGGGTGGTGAAAAACTGTTTTTT CSVGKAWGGEKLFF
TRBJ2-3 - - TRBV5-1 15 TGCGCCAGCGGCTTAGGGTTAGCGGATACAGATACGCGGTATTTT CASGLGLADTDTRYF
TRBJ2-4 - few TRBV4-3 17 TGCGCCAGCAGCCAAGAGGTGCCCAGGGCAGCCAAAAACATTCAGTACTTC CASSQEVPRAAKNIQYF
TRBJ2-7 - few TRBV20-1 14 TGCAGTGCCACCTCCCGGGGGCCGTCCTACGAGCAGTACTTC CSATSRGPSYEQYF
TRBJ1-2 - - TRBV20-1 8 TGCAGTGCTCATGGCTACACCTTC CSAHGYTF
TRBJ1-2 TRBD1 - TRBV7-6 16 TGTGCCAGCAGCCCCTCCTCCGGGACAGGCCTATATGGCTACACCTTC CASSPSSGTGLYGYTF
TRBJ1-2 - once TRBV7-8 17 TGTGCCAGCAGCTTAATATCGACCACGCGGGGGGATTACGGCTACACCTTC CASSLISTTRGDYGYTF
TRBJ2-2 TRBD2 - TRBV15 15 TGTGCCACCAGCAGAGAGACTAGCGGGAGTTGGGAGCTGTTTTTT CATSRETSGSWELFF
TRBJ2-7 TRBD1 few TRBV18 14 TGTGCCAGCTCACCAGACAGGGGGGACTACGAGCAGTACTTC CASSPDRGDYEQYF
TRBJ2-7 - once TRBV2 12 TGTGCCAGCATGAGGGGGGTCTACGAGCAGTACTTC CASMRGVYEQYF
TRBJ2-3 - once TRBV27 16 TGTGCCAGCAGTAACAGGGGGGGGTTTTTTGCAGATACGCAGTATTTT CASSNRGGFFADTQYF
TRBJ2-7 - - TRBV5-1 14 TGCGCCAGCAGCTTGGCAGGACACCCCTCCGAGCAGTACTTC CASSLAGHPSEQYF
TRBJ2-7 - - TRBV4-3 14 TGCGCCAGCAGCCAAGAGCTGTTCTCCTACGAGCAGTACTTC CASSQELFSYEQYF
TRBJ2-3 TRBD1 - TRBV2 16 TGTGCCAGCAGTTACAGGGGGGCACATACTACAGATACGCAGTATTTT CASSYRGAHTTDTQYF
TRBJ2-1 - - TRBV7-8 14 TGTGCCGGCAGTGCGGCTCCTGGGAGGAATGAGCAGTTCTTC CAGSAAPGRNEQFF
TRBJ2-4 - - TRBV4-1 15 TGCGCCAGCAGCCCACGTGGGGGACATAAGAACATTCAGTACTTC CASSPRGGHKNIQYF
TRBJ1-1 - - TRBV20-1 12 TGCAGTGCTAGAGGAGATTGGACTGAAGCTTTCTTT CSARGDWTEAFF
TRBJ1-2 TRBD1 few TRBV20-1 14 TGCAGTGCCGTAGTTGGACAGGGGGCTTGGGGCTACACCTTC CSAVVGQGAWGYTF
TRBJ2-7 - - TRBV6-5 16 TGTGCCAGCAGTTACTCGAAAGGGGGTACGTTCTACGAGCAGTACTTC CASSYSKGGTFYEQYF
TRBJ2-5 TRBD1 few TRBV7-2 14 TGTGCCAGCAGTTCGGGACAGGGGGGGAAGACCCAGTACTTC CASSSGQGGKTQYF